The 27 T cell receptor beta chains below come from one sample, sequenced in a study of T cells in Graves' hyperthyroidism and ophthalmopathy. The source material, RNA transcripts, was used to amplify TCR beta CDR3 regions. RT-PCR in the first round (using the HTBI primer set) targeted the TCR CDR3. A single record per CDR3 protein comes from TCRdb applying MiXCR to the multiplex PCR reads. The repertoire holds 450,000 to 600,000 distinct CDR3 sequences, just under 20% seen once, with approximately 48% in the top ten. Sequenced: blood. These receptors originate from a man aged 35 to 55 with Graves' ophthalmopathy.

This clonotype showed up many times. The chain is built from TRBV7-2 and TRBJ2-1; TRBD2 is a possible D gene (5 bases). The germline V gene has CDR1 SGHTA and CDR2 FQGNSA. The CDR3 covers 16 residues. V was shortened by 2 bases and J by 2 bases, with 13 bases between the two germline ends. The CDR3 loop reads CASSLLVGVPYNEQFF. Here the CDR3 DNA reads TGTGCCAGCAGCTTATTGGTGGGAGTACCCTACAATGAGCAGTTCTTC.

As DNA, the CDR3 is TGCAGCGCTACCGAAAACACTGAAGCTTTCTTT. Protein product: CSATENTEAFF. V gene TRBV29-1 combines with J gene TRBJ1-1, with D hard to call. Germline V lookup: CDR1 SQVTM, CDR2 ANQGSEA. V shed 7 bases and J shed 2 bases, with 8 bases lying between them. The CDR3 has 11 residues.

The chain uses TRBV29-1 and TRBJ2-7; 9 bases fit TRBD1. Germline assignment: CDR1 SQVTM and CDR2 ANQGSEA. The ends lost 6 bases at V and 5 bases at J; junction bases unmatched: 5. The CDR3 is made up of 12 amino acids. The CDR3 DNA follows: TGCAGCGTCGGGACAGGGACCAACGAGCAGTACTTC. As protein: CSVGTGTNEQYF.

This clonotype was recorded many times. The genes are TRBV27 and TRBJ2-5, with D tentatively TRBD1 or TRBD2 (5 bases each). Germline V gene lookup returns CDR1 MNHEY and CDR2 SMNVEV (reference sequence). The CDR3 length is 14 residues. V was clipped by 4 bases and J by 7 bases, with 16 bases between them. The CDR3 protein is CASSSQRGAGTQYF. The DNA for the CDR3 is TGTGCCAGCAGTTCCCAGAGGGGTGCGGGGACCCAGTACTTC.

The chain combines TRBV29-1 with TRBJ1-4, with a tentative D call TRBD1 (6 bases). V was shortened by 7 bases and J by 2 bases, with 14 bases between the two germline ends. The CDR3 covers 14 residues. From germline, CDR1 is SQVTM and CDR2 ANQGSEA. CDR3 bases: TGCAGCGGGCGAGGGGGGAGGACTAATGAAAAACTGTTTTTT. Residues: CSGRGGRTNEKLFF. Supplemented by reference TRBV29-1 and TRBJ1-4, the full variable domain reads SAVISQKPSRDICQRGTSLTIQCQVDSQVTMMFWYRQQPGQSLTLIATANQGSEATYESGFVIDKFPISRPNLTFSTLTVSNMSPEDSSIYLCSGRGGRTNEKLFFGSGTQLSVL.

V and J are TRBV24-1 and TRBJ2-6, with 7 bases identical to TRBD2. Trimming removed 2 bases from V and 2 bases from J; junction bases left unmatched: 2. Germline V gene sequence: CDR1 KGHDR, CDR2 SFDVKD. The CDR3 length is 16 residues. CDR3 in DNA: TGTGCCACCAGTGATTGGGGAGGGCCTGGGGCCAACGTCCTGACTTTC. Its protein product is CATSDWGGPGANVLTF.

This clonotype has just a few counts. The chain employs TRBV20-1 and TRBJ2-3, with 9 nucleotides matching TRBD2. The CDR3 totals 14 residues. Trimming took 4 bases from V and 1 from J; bases not matched to a gene: 3. Germline lookup yields CDR1 DFQATT and CDR2 SNEGSKA (reference sequence). Written as DNA, the CDR3 is TGCAGTGCTACTAGCGGGGTCGGCACAGATACGCAGTATTTT. Translated: CSATSGVGTDTQYF.

There are a few counts of this clonotype. The V and J genes are TRBV7-3 and TRBJ1-4; D is uncertain. The germline gives CDR1 SGHTA, CDR2 FQGTGA. V was cut by 4 bases and J by 8 bases, with 17 bases left in between. This CDR3 comprises 15 residues. CDR3 sequence reads: CASSCLTPEGEKLFF. CDR3 DNA sequence: TGTGCCAGCAGCTGCTTGACGCCAGAAGGGGAAAAACTGTTTTTT.

The CDR3, as DNA: TGCGCCAGCAGCCAAGGAGGGGCTAGCGGGGTGTACGAGCAGTACTTC. This translates into CASSQGGASGVYEQYF. This chain links TRBV4-1 with TRBJ2-7, with TRBD2 matching over 9 bases. V lost 1 base, J lost 4 bases, and 8 bases stayed unmatched. Germline CDR1 is MGHRA and CDR2 is YSYEKL. The CDR3 runs 16 residues.

This clonotype appeared many times. J is TRBJ2-1 and V is TRBV11-2, with 7 bases lining up with TRBD2. Germline V gene data show CDR1 as SGHAT and CDR2 as FQNNGV. The CDR3 runs 14 residues. The V segment lost 0 bases and the J segment 4 bases; nucleotides outside the gene matches: 0. CDR3 in amino acids: CASSLEGGYNEQFF. The CDR3 region has the DNA TGTGCCAGCAGCTTAGAGGGGGGGTACAATGAGCAGTTCTTC.

Ten or more counts support this clonotype. This chain uses TRBV7-2 with TRBJ2-2; TRBD2 matches at 7 bases. J lost 5 bases, V lost 8 bases, and 8 bases had no gene match. CDR3 size: 14 residues. CDR1 and CDR2 (germline): SGHTA, FQGNSA. The CDR3 sequence is CASVGRVRTGELFF. CDR3 bases: TGTGCCAGCGTGGGGAGGGTGAGGACCGGGGAGCTGTTTTTT.

This clonotype has a handful of counts. The chain combines TRBV28 with TRBJ1-4; 9 bases are a match to TRBD1. This CDR3 has 14 amino acids. The J segment lost 5 bases and the V segment lost 10 bases, leaving 8 bases of the junction unmatched. Germline lookup yields CDR1 MDHEN and CDR2 SYDVKM. The DNA of the CDR3 is TGTGCCACCATGACGGACAGGGGAAATGAAAAACTGTTTTTT. It codes for CATMTDRGNEKLFF.

In this sample, this clonotype turned up many times. This sequence joins TRBV11-2 and TRBJ2-7, with unresolved D. Looked up from germline, CDR1 is SGHAT and CDR2 is FQNNGV. The CDR3 loop spans 13 amino acids. V was pared by 5 bases and J by 5 bases, with 13 bases between. This CDR3 is CASSLVVVHEQYF. The DNA for the CDR3 is TGTGCCAGCAGCCTAGTGGTCGTCCACGAGCAGTACTTC.

This clonotype occurred many times. The chain links TRBV30 to TRBJ2-1, with 7 bases that match TRBD2. Germline V gene data show CDR1 as GTSNPN and CDR2 as SVGIG (reference sequence). The CDR3 totals 15 residues. The V and J ends lost 5 bases and 3 bases, in that order; junction bases with no gene match: 10. CDR3 nucleotide sequence: TGTGCCTGGGGCCCACCGCCGGGGGGCTACAATGAGCAGTTCTTC. It yields the protein CAWGPPPGGYNEQFF.

This clonotype was observed at least ten times. The rearrangement joins TRBV20-1 to TRBJ2-5, with no clear D. V lost 5 bases and J 4 bases, leaving 8 bases between the germline ends. This CDR3 contains 11 residues. The germline gives CDR1 DFQATT, CDR2 SNEGSKA (reference sequence). CDR3 region: CSAFIGETQYF. CDR3 nucleotide sequence: TGCAGTGCTTTTATAGGAGAGACCCAGTACTTC.

The chain uses TRBV19 and TRBJ1-2; the D gene is possibly TRBD1 (6 bases). The CDR3 totals 13 residues. Trimming removed 5 bases from V and 8 bases from J, with 15 bases in between. Germline assignment: CDR1 LNHDA and CDR2 SQIVND (reference sequence). The CDR3 region is CASSPETGNGYTF. In DNA form, the CDR3 reads TGTGCCAGTAGTCCCGAAACAGGGAACGGCTACACCTTC.

The CDR3: CASRLAGGRTDTQYF. CDR3 coding DNA: TGTGCCAGCAGACTAGCGGGAGGACGCACAGATACGCAGTATTTT. This chain links TRBV11-2 with TRBJ2-3; TRBD2 matches 12 bases. CDR1 is SGHAT, CDR2 FQNNGV, per germline. The CDR3 is 15 amino acids. The trim removed 6 bases at V and 1 base at J, leaving 2 bases unmatched.

This chain joins TRBV20-1 and TRBJ2-1; D possibly corresponds to TRBD2 (6 bases). Germline CDR1 DFQATT, CDR2 SNEGSKA (reference sequence). V lost 8 bases, J lost 9 bases, and 20 bases lay in between. The CDR3 totals 13 residues. CDR3: CSTKSPGVGEQFF. The CDR3 DNA is TGCAGTACCAAGTCCCCGGGAGTAGGTGAGCAGTTCTTC.

This chain uses TRBV5-1 with TRBJ2-5; D not certain. CDR3 size: 13 residues. The V gene lost 2 bases and the J gene lost 5 bases, with 10 bases spanning the gap. Germline V gene data show CDR1 as SGHRS and CDR2 as YFSETQ. CDR3 sequence (DNA): TGCGCCAGCAGCTTCTTCTCTCGGGAGACCCAGTACTTC. It yields the protein CASSFFSRETQYF.

The chain uses TRBV12-3 or TRBV12-4 and TRBJ2-7; 8 positions match TRBD1. The CDR3 loop spans 16 amino acids. J lost 6 bases, V lost 5 bases, and 15 bases had no gene match. The DNA for the CDR3 is TGTGCCAGCAGTGATATCTTTCCGGGACAGGTCCTCGAGCAGTACTTC. It is translated as CASSDIFPGQVLEQYF.

This clonotype was seen more than once but under ten times. The rearrangement uses TRBV27 and TRBJ2-2; no firm D call. CDR3 length equals 13 residues. Germline CDR1 is MNHEY and CDR2 is SMNVEV (reference sequence). Trimming left V 4 bases short and J 8 bases short, with 11 bases between. CDR3 sequence (DNA): TGTGCCAGCAGTTATCTCAATGGGGGGGAGCTGTTTTTT. Translated: CASSYLNGGELFF.

This clonotype was seen ten or more times. The chain uses TRBV12-3 or TRBV12-4 and TRBJ2-1; 9 bases are a match to TRBD2. CDR3 size: 15 residues. Trimming took 6 bases from V and 7 from J; bases not matched to a gene: 10. The CDR3 sequence: CASSSWGGRGNEQFF. The CDR3 DNA is TGTGCCAGCAGCTCGTGGGGCGGGAGGGGTAATGAGCAGTTCTTC.

This clonotype occurred a few times. This chain uses TRBV6-4 with TRBJ2-2, with TRBD1 matching over 11 bases. Trimming at V came to 6 bases and at J to 4 bases, leaving 4 bases not matched to a gene. Germline CDR1 is MRHNA and CDR2 is SNTAGT. The CDR3 loop spans 15 amino acids. The CDR3 protein is CASRGTGGSTGELFF. The CDR3 coding sequence is TGTGCCAGCAGGGGGACAGGGGGGAGCACCGGGGAGCTGTTTTTT.

This clonotype has a count of ten or more. CDR3: CASSFESSTDTQYF. In DNA form, the CDR3 reads TGTGCCAGCAGCTTCGAATCTAGCACAGATACGCAGTATTTT. This chain connects TRBV11-2 to TRBJ2-3; D is unresolved. The CDR3 has 14 amino acids. The germline V and J ends were trimmed by 3 bases and 0 bases, with 7 bases remaining between them. Per the germline V gene, CDR1 is SGHAT and CDR2 is FQNNGV.

This clonotype appeared many times. CDR3 DNA: TGTGCCAGCAGCTTGCGACTCCAAGAGACCCAGTACTTC. Translated: CASSLRLQETQYF. The chain uses TRBV7-2 and TRBJ2-5; D uncertain. The V and J ends lost 3 bases and 1 base respectively, with 6 bases between them. The germline V gene encodes CDR1 SGHTA and CDR2 FQGNSA. CDR3 size: 13 residues.

The rearrangement uses TRBV20-1 and TRBJ2-7; D gene ambiguous. CDR1 and CDR2 from the germline V gene are DFQATT and SNEGSKA (reference sequence). The CDR3 is 12 amino acids. V was cut by 0 bases and J by 3 bases, with 6 bases left in between. CDR3 sequence: CSARETHYEQYF. The CDR3 region has the DNA TGCAGTGCTAGAGAAACGCACTACGAGCAGTACTTC.

The chain is built from TRBV13 and TRBJ1-2, with a possible D match to TRBD1 (6 bases). V was shortened by 5 bases and J by 3 bases, with 19 bases between the two germline ends. Germline CDR1 is PRHDT and CDR2 is FYEKMQ (reference sequence). This CDR3 is 16 amino acids long. The CDR3 DNA reads as TGTGCCAGCAGCCGACTCAATCGACAGGACTACTATGGCTACACCTTC. Its translation is CASSRLNRQDYYGYTF. The variable domain in full, with the rest retrieved from reference TRBV13 and TRBJ1-2, is AAGVIQSPRHLIKEKRETATLKCYPIPRHDTVYWYQQGPGQDPQFLISFYEKMQSDKGSIPDRFSAQQFSDYHSELNMSSLELGDSALYFCASSRLNRQDYYGYTFGSGTRLTVV.